Each of the 18 T cell receptor beta chains below was sequenced from the same sample in a study of cytomegalovirus exposure and HLA in healthy donors. Use of 60 Vbeta and 13 Jbeta primers characterized the PCR. Sequencing used immunoSEQ multiplex PCR; TCRdb keeps in-frame clones, though not all of them. The table lists about 200,000 clones, around 83% of them singletons. Sequenced material: PBMCs. The receptors were sampled from a woman aged 45-60 years in good health and CMV-seropositive.

The genes are TRBV5-1 and TRBJ2-2; D gene uncertain. The CDR3 length is 15 residues. In germline, CDR1 is SGHRS, CDR2 YFSETQ. The V end was cut by 0 bases, the J end by 4 bases, with 10 bases between. This chain's CDR3 is CASSLEQVLTGELFF. CDR3 coding DNA: TGCGCCAGCAGCTTGGAGCAGGTACTCACCGGGGAGCTGTTTTTT.

The rearrangement uses TRBV5-1 and TRBJ2-7; D is perhaps TRBD1 (6 bases). This CDR3 comprises 12 residues. Trimming stripped 4 bases from V and 12 bases from J, with 17 bases between. CDR1 and CDR2 from the germline V gene are SGHRS and YFSETQ. Here the CDR3 DNA reads TGCGCCAGCAGCGTGGACAGTACAATAAGGTACTTC. This encodes CASSVDSTIRYF.

The chain couples TRBV19 to TRBJ2-7; 8 bases are a match to TRBD1. The germline V gene has CDR1 LNHDA and CDR2 SQIVND (reference sequence). The V gene end was trimmed by 3 bases and the J gene end by 0 bases; junction bases not matched to a gene: 4. This CDR3 comprises 15 residues. CDR3: CASSIGTGGSYEQYF. CDR3 nucleotides: TGTGCCAGTAGTATCGGCACAGGGGGCTCCTACGAGCAGTACTTC. Using reference TRBV19 and TRBJ2-7 for the parts outside the CDR3, the full variable domain is DGGITQSPKYLFRKEGQNVTLSCEQNLNHDAMYWYRQDPGQGLRLIYYSQIVNDFQKGDIAEGYSVSREKKESFPLTVTSAQKNPTAFYLCASSIGTGGSYEQYFGPGTRLTVT.

V and J are TRBV7-2 and TRBJ2-7, with 7 bases that match TRBD1. Germline lookup yields CDR1 SGHTA and CDR2 FQGNSA. The CDR3 has 12 amino acids. Trimming removed 5 bases from V and 7 bases from J; junction bases left unmatched: 5. The CDR3 protein is CASSNGQAEQYF. CDR3 bases: TGTGCCAGCAGCAACGGACAGGCGGAGCAGTACTTC.

Regarding this clone: The junction and the germline gene differ at one end; a read error may be behind it. V is TRBV5-1 and J is TRBJ2-6; a weak D match, TRBD1 (6 bases). The V gene's germline CDR1 is SGHRS and CDR2 YFSETQ. The CDR3 runs to 18 residues. This chain's CDR3 is CASSLVGAPGDGANGLTF. In DNA form, the CDR3 reads TGCGCCAGCAGCTTGGTGGGGGCGCCAGGCGATGGGGCCAACGGCCTGACTTTC.

CDR3 DNA sequence: TGCGCCAGCAGCCAGGACTTTGGACAGGGAAGTCAGCCCCAGCATTTT. It yields the protein CASSQDFGQGSQPQHF. The rearrangement links TRBV4-3 to TRBJ1-5; 8 positions match TRBD1. The CDR3 is 16 amino acids. V lost 3 bases and J lost 6; bases outside the gene matches: 10. Per germline, CDR1 LGHNA and CDR2 YSLEER.

This clone is a singleton in its sample. V is TRBV6-1 and J is TRBJ1-2; D may be TRBD1 (6 bases). The CDR3 consists of 12 residues. Per germline, CDR1 MNHNS and CDR2 SASEGT. Trimming shortened V by 10 bases and J by 13 bases, and 22 bases separated the two germline ends. In nucleotides, the CDR3 is TGTGCCACACCAGGGGCCGGGGCCGGTTCCACCTTC. It specifies CATPGAGAGSTF.

This clone was found a few times. In DNA, the CDR3 is TGTGCCAGCAGCGGACTGCGGGTTGATTCACCCCTCCACTTT. Translating gives CASSGLRVDSPLHF. This chain joins TRBV5-5 and TRBJ1-6; D unresolved. Per the germline V gene, CDR1 is SGHKS and CDR2 is YYEKEE (reference sequence). The V and J ends lost 4 bases and 8 bases respectively, with 13 bases between them. The CDR3 sequence is 14 residues long.

The rearrangement uses TRBV27 and TRBJ2-7; TRBD1 is a possible D gene (5 bases). V dropped 6 bases and J dropped 2 bases, with 17 bases sitting between them. From germline, CDR1 is MNHEY and CDR2 SMNVEV (reference sequence). The CDR3 has 15 residues. The CDR3 nucleotides read TGTGCCAGCAGGAGGTCCTCGGACATTGCCTACGAGCAGTACTTC. This translates into CASRRSSDIAYEQYF.

The genes are TRBV19 and TRBJ2-1; unclear D gene. CDR1 LNHDA and CDR2 SQIVND come from the germline V gene (reference sequence). The CDR3 runs to 15 residues. V was pared by 1 base and J by 2 bases, with 9 bases between. CDR3 in amino acids: CASSIGGFPYNEQFF. CDR3 nucleotides: TGTGCCAGTAGTATAGGCGGTTTCCCCTACAATGAGCAGTTCTTC.

The V gene is TRBV5-6, the J gene TRBJ2-3; TRBD2 aligns across 8 bases. Trimming at V came to 5 bases and at J to 2 bases, leaving 13 bases not matched to a gene. Per germline, CDR1 SGHDT and CDR2 YYEEEE. The CDR3 contains 17 residues. CDR3 bases: TGTGCCAGCAGTGGCCGGGGGGGGGATGGCCCCACAGATACGCAGTATTTT. Its translation: CASSGRGGDGPTDTQYF. Drawing the rest from reference TRBV5-6 and TRBJ2-3, the complete variable domain is DAGVTQSPTHLIKTRGQQVTLRCSPKSGHDTVSWYQQALGQGPQFIFQYYEEEERQRGNFPDRFSGHQFPNYSSELNVNALLLGDSALYLCASSGRGGDGPTDTQYFGPGTRLTVL.

V is TRBV19 and J is TRBJ1-2; D gene ambiguous. Germline CDR1 is LNHDA and CDR2 is SQIVND (reference sequence). CDR3 length: 13 residues. V was shortened by 3 bases and J by 4 bases, with 9 bases between the two germline ends. The CDR3, as DNA: TGTGCCAGTAGTATTAACAATCTCTATGGCTACACCTTC. Its protein product is CASSINNLYGYTF.

The chain is built from TRBV28 and TRBJ1-1; D remains unclear. Trimming left V 6 bases short and J 0 bases short, with 14 bases between. The CDR3 is 15 residues long. Per the germline V gene, CDR1 is MDHEN and CDR2 is SYDVKM. This CDR3 is CASRGNEALNTEAFF. CDR3 nucleotide sequence: TGTGCCAGCAGAGGTAATGAGGCTTTGAACACTGAAGCTTTCTTT. Filled out from reference TRBV28 and TRBJ1-1, the complete variable domain reads DVKVTQSSRYLVKRTGEKVFLECVQDMDHENMFWYRQDPGLGLRLIYFSYDVKMKEKGDIPEGYSVSREKKERFSLILESASTNQTSMYLCASRGNEALNTEAFFGQGTRLTVV.

The CDR3 protein is CASSLNRGRNQPQHF. The CDR3 nucleotides read TGTGCCAGTAGTTTGAACAGGGGCCGAAATCAGCCCCAGCATTTT. J is TRBJ1-5 and V is TRBV19; 7 bases fit TRBD1. The V gene end was trimmed by 5 bases and the J gene end by 4 bases; junction bases not matched to a gene: 8. The CDR3 is 15 amino acids. Looked up from germline, CDR1 is LNHDA and CDR2 is SQIVND (reference sequence).

This rearrangement joins TRBV5-1 to TRBJ1-5, with 9 bases fitting TRBD1. Germline V CDR1 and CDR2: SGHRS, YFSETQ. CDR3 length: 15 amino acids. Losses at the gene ends were 4 bases for V and 4 bases for J; bases not matched to a gene: 6. The DNA of the CDR3 is TGCGCCAGCAGCACGACAGGGGGGGAGAATCAGCCCCAGCATTTT. Translating gives CASSTTGGENQPQHF. Based on the CDR3 plus reference TRBV5-1 and TRBJ1-5, the full variable domain is KAGVTQTPRYLIKTRGQQVTLSCSPISGHRSVSWYQQTPGQGLQFLFEYFSETQRNKGNFPGRFSGRQFSNSRSEMNVSTLELGDSALYLCASSTTGGENQPQHFGDGTRLSIL.

J is TRBJ2-3 and V is TRBV7-9; TRBD1 aligns across 9 bases. This CDR3 comprises 15 residues. Germline V gene sequence: CDR1 SEHNR, CDR2 FQNEAQ (reference sequence). Trimming at V came to 5 bases and at J to 5 bases, leaving 8 bases not matched to a gene. CDR3 protein: CASSPGQGWEDTQYF. CDR3 nucleotide sequence: TGTGCCAGCAGCCCCGGACAGGGGTGGGAAGATACGCAGTATTTT. The full variable domain, its missing parts supplied by reference TRBV7-9 and TRBJ2-3, is DTGVSQNPRHKITKRGQNVTFRCDPISEHNRLYWYRQTLGQGPEFLTYFQNEAQLEKSRLLSDRFSAERPKGSFSTLEIQRTEQGDSAMYLCASSPGQGWEDTQYFGPGTRLTVL.

This clone was counted between two and nine times. The gene calls are TRBV11-2 and TRBJ2-4, with a tentative D call TRBD2 (6 bases). CDR3 length: 15 residues. The germline V gene has CDR1 SGHAT and CDR2 FQNNGV. V was shortened by 5 bases and J by 0 bases, with 11 bases between the two germline ends. The CDR3 DNA sequence: TGTGCCAGCAGCCCCCCGGGACTAGCCAAAAACATTCAGTACTTC. It yields the protein CASSPPGLAKNIQYF.

This clone was seen once. The chain recombines TRBV18 with TRBJ1-4, with a tentative D call TRBD1 (5 bases). V lost 4 bases and J lost 3, with 9 bases in between. Germline loops: CDR1 KGHSH, CDR2 LQKENI. This CDR3 comprises 14 residues. This chain's CDR3 is CASSQGAANEKLFF. CDR3 DNA: TGTGCCAGCTCACAAGGGGCTGCTAATGAAAAACTGTTTTTT.